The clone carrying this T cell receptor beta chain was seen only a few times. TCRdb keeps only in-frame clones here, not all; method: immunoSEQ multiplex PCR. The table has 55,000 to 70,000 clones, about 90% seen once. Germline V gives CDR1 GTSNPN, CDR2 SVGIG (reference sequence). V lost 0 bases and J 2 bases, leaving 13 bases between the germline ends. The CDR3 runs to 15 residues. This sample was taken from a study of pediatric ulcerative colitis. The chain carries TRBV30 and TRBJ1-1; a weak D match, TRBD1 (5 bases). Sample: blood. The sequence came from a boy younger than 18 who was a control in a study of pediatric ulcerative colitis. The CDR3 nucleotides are TGTGCCTGGAGTGTTCCCCCTAGGGGAAACACTGAAGCTTTCTTT. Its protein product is CAWSVPPRGNTEAFF.